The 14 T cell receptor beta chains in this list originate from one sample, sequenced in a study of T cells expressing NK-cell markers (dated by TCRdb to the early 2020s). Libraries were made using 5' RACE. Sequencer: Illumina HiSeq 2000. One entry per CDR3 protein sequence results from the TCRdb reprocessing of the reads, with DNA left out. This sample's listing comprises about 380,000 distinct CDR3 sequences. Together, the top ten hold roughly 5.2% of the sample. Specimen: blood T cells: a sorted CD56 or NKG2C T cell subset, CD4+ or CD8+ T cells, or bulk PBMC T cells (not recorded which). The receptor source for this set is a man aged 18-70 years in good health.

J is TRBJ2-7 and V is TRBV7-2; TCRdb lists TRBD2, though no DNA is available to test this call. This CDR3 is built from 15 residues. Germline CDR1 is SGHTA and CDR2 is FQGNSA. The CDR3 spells CASSLTSANAYEQYF.

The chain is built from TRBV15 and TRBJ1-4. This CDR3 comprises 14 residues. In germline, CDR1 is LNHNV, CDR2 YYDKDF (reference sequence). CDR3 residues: CATSRDTLREKLFF.

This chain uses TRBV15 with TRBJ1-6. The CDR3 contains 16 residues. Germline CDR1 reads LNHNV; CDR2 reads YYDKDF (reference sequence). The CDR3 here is CATSRESGTYGSPLHF.

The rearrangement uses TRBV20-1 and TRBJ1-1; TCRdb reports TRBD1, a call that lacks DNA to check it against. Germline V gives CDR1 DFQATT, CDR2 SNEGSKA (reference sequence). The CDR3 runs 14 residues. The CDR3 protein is CSARFLEGVAEAFF.

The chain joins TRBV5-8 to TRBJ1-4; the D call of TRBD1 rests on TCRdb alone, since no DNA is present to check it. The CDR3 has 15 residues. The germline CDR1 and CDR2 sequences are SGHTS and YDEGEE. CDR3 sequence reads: CASRGTGDEGEKLFF. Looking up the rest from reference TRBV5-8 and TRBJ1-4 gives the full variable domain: EAGVTQSPTHLIKTRGQQATLRCSPISGHTSVYWYQQALGLGLQFLLWYDEGEERNRGNFPPRFSGRQFPNYSSELNVNALELEDSALYLCASRGTGDEGEKLFFGSGTQLSVL.

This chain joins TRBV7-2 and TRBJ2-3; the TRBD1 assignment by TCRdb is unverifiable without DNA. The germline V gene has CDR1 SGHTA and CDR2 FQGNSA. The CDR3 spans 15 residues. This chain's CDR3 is CASSFDGGATDTQYF.

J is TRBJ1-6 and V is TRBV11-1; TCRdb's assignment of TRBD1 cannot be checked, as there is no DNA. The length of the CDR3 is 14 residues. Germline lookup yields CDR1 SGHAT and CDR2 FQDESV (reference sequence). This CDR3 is CASSFPGGGSPLHF.

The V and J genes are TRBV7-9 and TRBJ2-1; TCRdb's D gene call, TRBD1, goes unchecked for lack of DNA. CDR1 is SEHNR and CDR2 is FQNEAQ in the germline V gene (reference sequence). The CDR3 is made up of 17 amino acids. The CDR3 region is CASSKRQGMSSYNEQFF.

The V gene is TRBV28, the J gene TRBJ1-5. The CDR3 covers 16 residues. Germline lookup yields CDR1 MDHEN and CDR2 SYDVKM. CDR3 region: CASSLLMGNSNQPQHF. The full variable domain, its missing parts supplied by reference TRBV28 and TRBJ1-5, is DVKVTQSSRYLVKRTGEKVFLECVQDMDHENMFWYRQDPGLGLRLIYFSYDVKMKEKGDIPEGYSVSREKKERFSLILESASTNQTSMYLCASSLLMGNSNQPQHFGDGTRLSIL.

CDR3 loop: CASSFAGTAMETQYF. This chain joins TRBV5-1 and TRBJ2-5; TCRdb's D call, TRBD2, is unchecked because there is no DNA. CDR1 is SGHRS, CDR2 YFSETQ, per germline. The CDR3 loop spans 15 amino acids.

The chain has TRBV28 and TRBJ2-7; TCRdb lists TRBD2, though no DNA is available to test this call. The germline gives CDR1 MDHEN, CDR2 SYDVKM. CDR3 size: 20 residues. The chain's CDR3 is CASSLPLQTSGGRLSYEQYF. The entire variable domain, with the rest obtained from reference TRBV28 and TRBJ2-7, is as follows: DVKVTQSSRYLVKRTGEKVFLECVQDMDHENMFWYRQDPGLGLRLIYFSYDVKMKEKGDIPEGYSVSREKKERFSLILESASTNQTSMYLCASSLPLQTSGGRLSYEQYFGPGTRLTVT.

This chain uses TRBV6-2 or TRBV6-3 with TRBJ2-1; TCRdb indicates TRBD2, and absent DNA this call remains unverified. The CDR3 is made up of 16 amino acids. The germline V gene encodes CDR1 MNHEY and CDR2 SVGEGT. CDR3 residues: CASSSSGLAGKNEQFF.

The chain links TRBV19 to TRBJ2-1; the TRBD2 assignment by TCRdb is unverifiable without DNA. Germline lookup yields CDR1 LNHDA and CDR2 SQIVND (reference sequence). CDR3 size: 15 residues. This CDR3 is CASTSLAGGVYEQFF.

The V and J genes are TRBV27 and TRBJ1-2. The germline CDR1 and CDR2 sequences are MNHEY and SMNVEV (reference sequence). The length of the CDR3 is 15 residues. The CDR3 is CASSFAWGTNYGYTF.